Below are 22 T cell receptor beta chains sequenced from a single sample in a study of blood T cell repertoires in COVID-19. Libraries were prepared by immunoSEQ multiplex PCR; TCRdb keeps only in-frame clonotypes and omits some of them. The repertoire includes around 420,000 clones, around 90% of them detected once, and 2% to 2.5% sits in the top ten. Sequencing used PBMCs or T cells enriched from blood (not recorded which). The receptor source for this set is a middle-aged woman with acute COVID-19.

V gene TRBV2 combines with J gene TRBJ1-1; D is uncertain. Germline-derived CDR1 and CDR2 are SNHLY and FYNNEI. This CDR3 region has 13 residues. The ends were cut back, 4 bases at V and 1 base at J, with 7 bases in the middle. In DNA, the CDR3 is TGTGCCAGCAGTGTGACATGGAACACTGAAGCTTTCTTT. Amino acids: CASSVTWNTEAFF.

On this clone: A much bigger clone sits one base away, suggesting this may be a read error. The same CDR3 is also encoded by other DNA sequences in this sample. The chain joins TRBV4-2 to TRBJ1-1, with 7 positions matching TRBD1. The germline V gene encodes CDR1 LGHNA and CDR2 YNFKEQ. V dropped 3 bases and J dropped 4; count of bases not matched to a gene: 2. The CDR3 is 13 amino acids. CDR3 sequence (DNA): TGTGCCAGCAGCCAGTCAGGGGGCACTGAAGCTTTCTTT. This gives the protein CASSQSGGTEAFF.

The gene calls are TRBV6-1 and TRBJ1-5; TRBD1 is a possible D gene (5 bases). Trimming left V 4 bases short and J 1 base short, with 20 bases between. The germline CDR1 and CDR2 sequences are MNHNS and SASEGT. The CDR3 sequence is 18 residues long. The chain's CDR3 is CASSGLPPRAGSNQPQHF. CDR3 sequence (DNA): TGTGCCAGCAGTGGACTCCCCCCCAGGGCAGGGAGCAATCAGCCCCAGCATTTT.

V gene TRBV14 combines with J gene TRBJ1-4; the match to TRBD1 covers 8 bases. Germline CDR1 is SGHDN and CDR2 is FVKESK. This CDR3 spans 13 amino acids. J lost 12 bases, V lost 3 bases, and 6 bases had no gene match. The CDR3 here is CASSQTLQGELFF. The CDR3 DNA reads TGTGCCAGCAGCCAGACACTACAGGGGGAACTGTTTTTT. Full variable domain (outside the CDR3, taken from reference TRBV14 and TRBJ1-4): EAGVTQFPSHSVIEKGQTVTLRCDPISGHDNLYWYRRVMGKEIKFLLHFVKESKQDESGMPNNRFLAERTGGTYSTLKVQPAELEDSGVYFCASSQTLQGELFFGSGTQLSVL.

V usage is TRBV9 and J usage is TRBJ2-1, with 11 bases that match TRBD2. Germline V gene sequence: CDR1 SGDLS, CDR2 YYNGEE. J lost 0 bases, V lost 6 bases, and 17 bases had no gene match. This CDR3 has 20 amino acids. CDR3 in DNA: TGTGCCAGCAACACCCCATTTCTAGCGGGGGGTGTCCGCTCCTACAATGAGCAGTTCTTC. Translation: CASNTPFLAGGVRSYNEQFF. Using reference TRBV9 and TRBJ2-1 for the parts outside the CDR3, the full variable domain is DSGVTQTPKHLITATGQRVTLRCSPRSGDLSVYWYQQSLDQGLQFLIQYYNGEERAKGNILERFSAQQFPDLHSELNLSSLELGDSALYFCASNTPFLAGGVRSYNEQFFGPGTRLTVL.

This chain links TRBV5-8 with TRBJ1-2; a possible D gene is TRBD1 (6 bases). V gave up 2 bases and J gave up 1 base, with 12 bases separating them. CDR3 length: 15 amino acids. The germline CDR1 and CDR2 sequences are SGHTS and YDEGEE. The CDR3 sequence is CASSFTGLVNYGYTF. The CDR3 DNA sequence: TGTGCCAGCAGCTTTACAGGGCTAGTTAACTATGGCTACACCTTC.

The rearrangement uses TRBV27 and TRBJ2-7; a weak D match, TRBD2 (5 bases). The CDR3 is 14 amino acids. Germline V gene sequence: CDR1 MNHEY, CDR2 SMNVEV (reference sequence). Trimming stripped 2 bases from V and 4 bases from J, with 12 bases between. Here the CDR3 DNA reads TGTGCCAGCAGTTTAAGCGGTAGTGCATACGAGCAGTACTTC. Its translation: CASSLSGSAYEQYF.

The V call is TRBV19, the J call TRBJ2-7; possible D gene TRBD2, 6 bases. V was clipped by 3 bases and J by 0 bases, with 18 bases between them. Germline V CDR1 and CDR2: LNHDA, SQIVND (reference sequence). The CDR3 covers 17 residues. The CDR3 here is CASSIAGRPMSSYEQYF. Written as DNA, the CDR3 is TGTGCCAGTAGTATCGCGGGGAGGCCAATGAGCTCCTACGAGCAGTACTTC.

Comments on this clone: Other nucleotide sequences from this sample produce the same CDR3. The gene calls are TRBV19 and TRBJ2-2; possible D gene TRBD1, 6 bases. With 5 bases removed from V and 0 bases from J, the gap between germline ends came to 10 bases. This CDR3 region has 15 residues. Germline loops: CDR1 LNHDA, CDR2 SQIVND (reference sequence). The CDR3 sequence: CASSLGQTNTGELFF. The DNA for the CDR3 is TGTGCCAGTAGTCTAGGACAGACGAACACCGGGGAGCTGTTTTTT.

The V call is TRBV9, the J call TRBJ1-6; no firm D call. In germline, CDR1 is SGDLS, CDR2 YYNGEE. V lost 4 bases and J 0 bases, leaving 20 bases between the germline ends. CDR3 length: 19 amino acids. The DNA of the CDR3 is TGTGCCAGCAGCCCCCCGGGCGGCGACGGGAGCTCCTATAATTCACCCCTCCACTTT. Its translation is CASSPPGGDGSSYNSPLHF.

The chain uses TRBV5-1 and TRBJ2-5; no clear D gene. The CDR3 runs 13 residues. CDR1 SGHRS and CDR2 YFSETQ come from the germline V gene. Trimming stripped 3 bases from V and 2 bases from J, with 8 bases between. The CDR3 nucleotides read TGCGCCAGCAGCTCCACGAGGCAAGAGACCCAGTACTTC. As protein: CASSSTRQETQYF.

This rearrangement joins TRBV27 to TRBJ2-7; 9 nucleotides line up with TRBD1. Trimming at V came to 4 bases and at J to 2 bases, leaving 6 bases not matched to a gene. This CDR3 is 15 amino acids long. Germline CDR1 MNHEY, CDR2 SMNVEV (reference sequence). In DNA, the CDR3 is TGTGCCAGCAGTTCCTCCGGGACAGGGACCTACGAGCAGTACTTC. Protein: CASSSSGTGTYEQYF.

The V and J genes are TRBV6-4 and TRBJ1-1; 8 bases are shared with TRBD1. The CDR3 sequence is 15 residues long. Trimming at V came to 3 bases and at J to 7 bases, leaving 10 bases not matched to a gene. Germline V gene data show CDR1 as MRHNA and CDR2 as SNTAGT. This chain's CDR3 is CASSEYGQGRGEAFF. In nucleotides, the CDR3 is TGTGCCAGCAGTGAATATGGACAGGGAAGAGGTGAAGCTTTCTTT.

The J gene is TRBJ1-1, the V gene TRBV6-5; no firm D call. Germline assignment: CDR1 MNHEY and CDR2 SVGAGI. Trimming removed 6 bases at V and 6 bases at J, with 14 bases between. CDR3 length: 13 residues. Here the CDR3 DNA reads TGTGCCAGCAGCTCGGTGGCAGGCCCTGAAGCTTTCTTT. This codes for CASSSVAGPEAFF.

V gene TRBV5-4 combines with J gene TRBJ1-1, with D tentatively TRBD1 (6 bases). CDR3 length equals 14 residues. Trimming removed 6 bases from V and 0 bases from J, with 12 bases in between. The germline V gene encodes CDR1 SGHNT and CDR2 YYREEE (reference sequence). This CDR3 reads CASTPTGVNTEAFF. CDR3 nucleotide sequence: TGTGCCAGCACCCCGACAGGTGTGAACACTGAAGCTTTCTTT.

This chain joins TRBV29-1 and TRBJ1-1, with 9 nucleotides matching TRBD1. The germline CDR1 and CDR2 sequences are SQVTM and ANQGSEA. CDR3 size: 13 residues. V shed 5 bases and J 6 bases; nucleotides not matched to a gene: 7. This chain's CDR3 is CSVPGTGWAEAFF. Written as DNA, the CDR3 is TGCAGCGTTCCCGGGACAGGGTGGGCTGAAGCTTTCTTT.

This clone was counted a single time. The J gene is TRBJ1-5, the V gene TRBV6-1; a weak D match, TRBD1 (5 bases). Deletions cut 2 bases from V and 1 base from J, with 18 bases between. The CDR3 length is 18 residues. Germline values: CDR1 MNHNS, CDR2 SASEGT. The chain's CDR3 is CASSEKEGQVRSNQPQHF. The CDR3 bases are TGTGCCAGCAGTGAAAAGGAGGGGCAGGTAAGGAGCAATCAGCCCCAGCATTTT.

This chain joins TRBV19 and TRBJ1-5; 8 positions match TRBD1. CDR1 and CDR2 from the germline V gene are LNHDA and SQIVND (reference sequence). J lost 5 bases, V lost 4 bases, and 1 base had no gene match. The length of the CDR3 is 13 residues. The CDR3 protein is CASSTGGDQPQHF. In DNA, the CDR3 is TGTGCCAGTAGTACAGGGGGCGATCAGCCCCAGCATTTT.

The V and J genes are TRBV19 and TRBJ1-5; maybe TRBD1 (5 bases). Per germline, CDR1 LNHDA and CDR2 SQIVND (reference sequence). This CDR3 is built from 13 residues. V shed 3 bases and J shed 7 bases, with 10 bases lying between them. The CDR3 region has the DNA TGTGCCAGTAGTATGTGGAGGGACCAGCCCCAGCATTTT. It encodes CASSMWRDQPQHF.

In this sample, this clone turned up a few times. The same CDR3 arises from other DNA sequences in this sample as well. The J gene is TRBJ1-5, the V gene TRBV14; maybe TRBD1 (5 bases). Trimming removed 3 bases from V and 3 bases from J, with 6 bases in between. From germline, CDR1 is SGHDN and CDR2 FVKESK. The CDR3 length is 13 residues. The CDR3 coding sequence is TGTGCCAGCAGCCAGGGGCCCAATCAGCCCCAGCATTTT. Translating gives CASSQGPNQPQHF.

The chain carries TRBV5-1 and TRBJ2-5, with 11 bases lining up with TRBD2. The CDR3 has 17 residues. Germline values: CDR1 SGHRS, CDR2 YFSETQ. V was clipped by 5 bases and J by 0 bases; unmatched bases: 9. CDR3 in amino acids: CASRYGLAGTYQETQYF. The CDR3 coding sequence is TGCGCCAGCAGGTACGGACTAGCGGGTACCTACCAAGAGACCCAGTACTTC.

This clone came up a few times. The chain carries TRBV19 and TRBJ1-5; D may be TRBD1 (6 bases). The V end was cut by 1 base, the J end by 0 bases, with 16 bases between. Germline V gene lookup returns CDR1 LNHDA and CDR2 SQIVND (reference sequence). The CDR3 has 18 residues. CDR3 in amino acids: CASSIVPGQKYSNQPQHF. The CDR3 region has the DNA TGTGCCAGTAGTATAGTACCAGGACAGAAATATAGCAATCAGCCCCAGCATTTT.